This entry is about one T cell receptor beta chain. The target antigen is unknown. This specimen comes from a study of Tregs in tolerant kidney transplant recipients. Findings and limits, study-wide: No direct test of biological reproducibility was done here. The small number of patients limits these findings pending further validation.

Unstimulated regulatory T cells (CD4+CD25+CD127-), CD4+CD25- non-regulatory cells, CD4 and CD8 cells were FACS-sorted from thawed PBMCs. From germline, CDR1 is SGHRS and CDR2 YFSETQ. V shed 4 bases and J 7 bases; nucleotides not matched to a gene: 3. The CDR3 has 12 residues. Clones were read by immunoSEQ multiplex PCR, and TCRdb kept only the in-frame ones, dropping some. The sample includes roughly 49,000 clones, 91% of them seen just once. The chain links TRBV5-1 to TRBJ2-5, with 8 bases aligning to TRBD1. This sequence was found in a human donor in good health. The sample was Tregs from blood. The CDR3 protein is CASSEQGGTQYF. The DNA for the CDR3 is TGCGCCAGCAGCGAACAGGGGGGGACCCAGTACTTC.